The 15 T cell receptor beta chains below come from one sample, sequenced in a study of blood T cell repertoires in COVID-19 (dated by TCRdb to between 2020 and 2021). Library creation used the immunoSEQ multiplex PCR assay. TCRdb carries this immuneACCESS record with in-frame sequences only. Its versions omit some clonotypes, under half of them owing to an unresolved V gene in the studies checked, with the rest unexplained. This sample is represented by approximately 57,000 clones; approximately 90% of them were singletons. The ten biggest clones cover 4% of the sample. Sequenced: peripheral blood. These receptors were collected from a man aged 50-59 years with acute or convalescent COVID-19.

This chain connects TRBV19 to TRBJ2-2, with a possible D match to TRBD2 (5 bases). Germline V CDR1 and CDR2: LNHDA, SQIVND (reference sequence). The CDR3 contains 17 residues. The V and J ends lost 4 bases and 2 bases respectively, with 17 bases between them. Here the CDR3 DNA reads TGTGCCAGTAGTAGAGGATCTGGCGGGCAAAACACCGGGGAGCTGTTTTTT. Translating gives CASSRGSGGQNTGELFF. The full variable domain, in which reference TRBV19 and TRBJ2-2 provide the parts outside the CDR3, is DGGITQSPKYLFRKEGQNVTLSCEQNLNHDAMYWYRQDPGQGLRLIYYSQIVNDFQKGDIAEGYSVSREKKESFPLTVTSAQKNPTAFYLCASSRGSGGQNTGELFFGEGSRLTVL.

The V gene is TRBV2, the J gene TRBJ2-3; 11 bases match TRBD1. The CDR3 is 15 residues long. CDR1 SNHLY and CDR2 FYNNEI come from the germline V gene. V was pared by 3 bases and J by 6 bases, with 5 bases of the junction left unmatched. The CDR3 sequence: CASSEADRGLDTQYF. The CDR3 DNA is TGTGCCAGCAGTGAGGCGGACAGGGGGCTTGATACGCAGTATTTT.

V is TRBV11-2 and J is TRBJ1-4; D unresolved. Trimming took off 4 bases at V and 7 bases at J, with 4 bases between the two ends. The CDR3 has 11 residues. From germline, CDR1 is SGHAT and CDR2 FQNNGV. CDR3 region: CASSSREKLFF. The CDR3 DNA sequence: TGTGCCAGCAGCTCTCGTGAAAAACTGTTTTTT. The variable domain in full, with the rest retrieved from reference TRBV11-2 and TRBJ1-4, is EAGVAQSPRYKIIEKRQSVAFWCNPISGHATLYWYQQILGQGPKLLIQFQNNGVVDDSQLPKDRFSAERLKGVDSTLKIQPAKLEDSAVYLCASSSREKLFFGSGTQLSVL.

This clone was seen a single time. CDR3 region: CASSIRTGGAEQYF. The CDR3 region has the DNA TGTGCCAGCAGTATACGGACAGGGGGAGCTGAGCAGTACTTC. This rearrangement joins TRBV27 to TRBJ2-7; TRBD1 matches at 10 bases. The CDR3 covers 14 residues. CDR1 and CDR2 from the germline V gene are MNHEY and SMNVEV (reference sequence). Unmatched junction bases numbered 8, after V lost 5 bases and J lost 7 bases.

The CDR3 sequence is CATRQALGEQFF. The CDR3 DNA sequence: TGTGCCACCAGACAGGCTCTCGGTGAGCAGTTCTTC. This chain uses TRBV24-1 with TRBJ2-1; perhaps TRBD1 as D (5 bases). Germline CDR1 KGHDR, CDR2 SFDVKD. This CDR3 has 12 residues. Trimming left V 7 bases short and J 9 bases short, with 12 bases between.

The chain uses TRBV29-1 and TRBJ1-5; D remains ambiguous. The V gene lost 6 bases and the J gene lost 3 bases, with 15 bases spanning the gap. Germline V gene lookup returns CDR1 SQVTM and CDR2 ANQGSEA. The CDR3 covers 14 residues. The CDR3 nucleotides are TGCAGCGTCGTTTTCGGAGGGTCCAATCAGCCCCAGCATTTT. It specifies CSVVFGGSNQPQHF.

V usage is TRBV3-1 (or the pseudogene TRBV3-2) and J usage is TRBJ2-1, with D perhaps TRBD2 (5 bases). V gave up 0 bases and J gave up 13 bases, with 13 bases separating them. Germline V gene data show CDR1 as LGHDT and CDR2 as YNNKEL (reference sequence). This CDR3 has 13 amino acids. DNA for the CDR3: TGTGCCAGCAGCCAAGATGTCGAGCGGACCCAGTTCTTC. This sequence encodes CASSQDVERTQFF.

The rearrangement links TRBV5-5 to TRBJ2-3; D perhaps matches TRBD1 (6 bases). Germline lookup yields CDR1 SGHKS and CDR2 YYEKEE (reference sequence). V lost 4 bases and J 3 bases, leaving 9 bases between the germline ends. CDR3 length equals 13 residues. Here the CDR3 reads CASSPGQTDTQYF. CDR3 sequence (DNA): TGTGCCAGCAGCCCCGGACAGACAGATACGCAGTATTTT.

The rearrangement uses TRBV19 and TRBJ2-7; TRBD2 matches 10 bases. Germline CDR1 LNHDA, CDR2 SQIVND (reference sequence). After removal of 5 bases from V and 7 bases from J, the junction contained 8 bases not matched to a gene. This CDR3 region has 14 residues. CDR3 sequence reads: CASSELAGEEEQYF. CDR3 sequence (DNA): TGTGCCAGTAGTGAGCTAGCGGGGGAAGAGGAGCAGTACTTC.

This sequence joins TRBV28 and TRBJ2-4; TRBD2 agrees at 9 bases. The V gene's germline CDR1 is MDHEN and CDR2 SYDVKM. Trimming cost V 6 bases and J 3 bases; bases outside gene matches: 9. The CDR3 sequence is 16 residues long. In nucleotides, the CDR3 is TGTGCCAGCAGGATTACAACTAGCGGGTACAAAAACATTCAGTACTTC. Protein product: CASRITTSGYKNIQYF.

The genes are TRBV7-9 and TRBJ1-1, with a weak D call TRBD1 (5 bases). Per the germline V gene, CDR1 is SEHNR and CDR2 is FQNEAQ (reference sequence). V lost 1 base and J 3 bases, leaving 9 bases between the germline ends. The CDR3 is 14 amino acids. CDR3 amino acids: CASSLGGRYTEAFF. Here the CDR3 DNA reads TGTGCCAGCAGCTTAGGGGGGAGGTACACTGAAGCTTTCTTT.

The rearrangement joins TRBV28 to TRBJ1-1, with a weak D call TRBD1 (6 bases). The CDR3 consists of 15 residues. Trimming took off 5 bases at V and 5 bases at J, with 18 bases between the two ends. Germline V lookup: CDR1 MDHEN, CDR2 SYDVKM. CDR3 region: CASSRNTGRGTEAFF. The CDR3 DNA reads TGTGCCAGCAGTCGTAACACAGGGCGAGGGACTGAAGCTTTCTTT.

This chain uses TRBV5-6 with TRBJ1-4; 12 bases match TRBD1. This CDR3 spans 14 amino acids. The V gene's germline CDR1 is SGHDT and CDR2 YYEEEE. V lost 3 bases and J lost 13; bases outside the gene matches: 7. The CDR3 region is CASSYGTGGVRLFF. The CDR3 region has the DNA TGTGCCAGCAGCTACGGGACAGGGGGCGTACGACTGTTTTTT. Filled out from reference TRBV5-6 and TRBJ1-4, the complete variable domain reads DAGVTQSPTHLIKTRGQQVTLRCSPKSGHDTVSWYQQALGQGPQFIFQYYEEEERQRGNFPDRFSGHQFPNYSSELNVNALLLGDSALYLCASSYGTGGVRLFFGSGTQLSVL.

The chain recombines TRBV11-2 with TRBJ2-2; TRBD1 agrees at 8 bases. Losses at the gene ends were 5 bases for V and 4 bases for J; bases not matched to a gene: 12. The CDR3 consists of 17 residues. Germline V gene lookup returns CDR1 SGHAT and CDR2 FQNNGV. The DNA for the CDR3 is TGTGCCAGCAGCCCCCAAACAGGGGGTAGTATCACCGGGGAGCTGTTTTTT. Amino acid sequence: CASSPQTGGSITGELFF.

V usage is TRBV5-1 and J usage is TRBJ1-2, with D perhaps TRBD1 (5 bases). V lost 0 bases and J lost 5, with 17 bases in between. CDR3 length equals 16 residues. The V gene's germline CDR1 is SGHRS and CDR2 YFSETQ. CDR3 DNA: TGCGCCAGCAGCTTGGGGGGAACAGGACCCATTTATGGCTACACCTTC. Its translation: CASSLGGTGPIYGYTF.